This T cell receptor beta chain was retrieved from a study of Graves' ophthalmopathy and Graves' hyperthyroidism. Per the germline V gene, CDR1 is SGHDT and CDR2 is YYEEEE. The CDR3 totals 16 residues. V gave up 0 bases and J gave up 9 bases, with 19 bases separating them. Regarding this clonotype: Its antigen is unknown.

Amplified TCR beta CDR3 regions were obtained using RNA transcripts as template. First-round RT-PCR employed HTBI primers, with a second-round multiplex PCR after it. TCRdb itself ran the multiplex PCR reads through MiXCR, one entry per CDR3 protein. Counted here are around 1,000,000 distinct CDR3 sequences, about two fifths occurring once; the ten biggest clones make up 11%. The study, taken as a whole, reports: Among expanded thyroid clonotypes above 0.001 frequency, most also occurred in blood. Progression of ophthalmopathy was predicted by the model with 60% to 71% sensitivity and around 77% specificity.

Sequences were obtained from peripheral blood or thyroid tissue (not recorded which). The receptor was derived from an adult man with Graves' hyperthyroidism. J is TRBJ1-5 and V is TRBV5-6; D is unresolved. CDR3 sequence reads: CASSLAILGPERPQHF. The CDR3 DNA reads as TGTGCCAGCAGCTTGGCCATATTGGGCCCAGAAAGGCCCCAGCATTTT. The full variable domain, in which reference TRBV5-6 and TRBJ1-5 provide the parts outside the CDR3, is DAGVTQSPTHLIKTRGQQVTLRCSPKSGHDTVSWYQQALGQGPQFIFQYYEEEERQRGNFPDRFSGHQFPNYSSELNVNALLLGDSALYLCASSLAILGPERPQHFGDGTRLSIL.